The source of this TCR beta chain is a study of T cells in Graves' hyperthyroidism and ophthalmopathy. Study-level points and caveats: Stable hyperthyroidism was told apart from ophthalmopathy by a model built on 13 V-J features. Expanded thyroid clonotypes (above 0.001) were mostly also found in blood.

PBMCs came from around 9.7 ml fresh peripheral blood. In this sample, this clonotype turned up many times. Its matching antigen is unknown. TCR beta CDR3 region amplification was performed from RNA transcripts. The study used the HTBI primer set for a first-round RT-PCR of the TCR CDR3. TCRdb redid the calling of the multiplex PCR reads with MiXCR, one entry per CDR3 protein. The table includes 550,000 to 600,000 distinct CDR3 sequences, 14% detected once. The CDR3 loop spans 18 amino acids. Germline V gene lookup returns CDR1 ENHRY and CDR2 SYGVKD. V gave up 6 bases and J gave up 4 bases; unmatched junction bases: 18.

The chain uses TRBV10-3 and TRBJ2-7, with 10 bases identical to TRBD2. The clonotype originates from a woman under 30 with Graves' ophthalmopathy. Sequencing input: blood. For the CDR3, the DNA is TGTGCCATCAGCGGCACCCAACCCGCTAGCGGGAGTCTTTACGAGCAGTACTTC. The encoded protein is CAISGTQPASGSLYEQYF.